This entry lists 14 T cell receptor beta chains sequenced from one sample in a study of vaccination and CD4 T cells after COVID-19. Their antigens remain unidentified. An Oncomine TCR Beta short-read assay was used to sequence the DNA from cultured CD4+ T cells. MiXCR was run by TCRdb on the PCR reads, yielding one entry per CDR3 protein. Among 4,000 to 5,000 distinct CDR3 sequences listed, about three fifths were seen once. Treatment given: roughly 10-day PBMC culture with coronavirus spike peptide pools or control peptides (ViraFEST assay). The unexposed donor gave CD4+ T cells before the COVID-19 pandemic (2011-2018). Source material: CD4+ T cells from blood, cultured in vitro. Source of these receptors: a human donor in good health.

This chain uses TRBV20-1 with TRBJ1-5; 9 bases match TRBD1. Looked up from germline, CDR1 is DFQATT and CDR2 is SNEGSKA (reference sequence). Trimming removed 5 bases from V and 5 bases from J; junction bases left unmatched: 7. The CDR3 has 14 amino acids. CDR3 residues: CSAGRDRDHQPQHF. As DNA, the CDR3 is TGCAGTGCTGGACGGGACAGGGATCATCAGCCCCAGCATTTT.

V gene TRBV7-2 combines with J gene TRBJ1-5, with TRBD1 matching 7 bases. Germline V lookup: CDR1 SGHTA, CDR2 FQGNSA. V dropped 2 bases and J dropped 6; count of bases not matched to a gene: 4. The CDR3 is 14 amino acids. In DNA, the CDR3 is TGTGCCAGCAGCTTACAGGGGGAAGGTCAGCCCCAGCATTTT. Translation: CASSLQGEGQPQHF.

The genes are TRBV28 and TRBJ1-6; 8 nucleotides line up with TRBD1. Germline trimming cut 6 bases from V and 10 bases from J; bases unmatched to any gene: 11. This CDR3 comprises 15 residues. Germline assignment: CDR1 MDHEN and CDR2 SYDVKM. The CDR3 loop is CASSHSQGVESPLHF. CDR3 DNA sequence: TGTGCCAGCAGCCACTCACAGGGGGTAGAATCACCCCTCCACTTT.

This clonotype was recorded once. This chain uses TRBV7-9 with TRBJ2-1; D gene unclear. Looked up from germline, CDR1 is SEHNR and CDR2 is FQNEAQ (reference sequence). Trimming shortened V by 5 bases and J by 9 bases, and 14 bases separated the two germline ends. The CDR3 loop spans 13 amino acids. The CDR3 DNA reads TGTGCCAGCAGCCGCGATCCTTTTGGTGAGCAGTTCTTC. Translating it yields CASSRDPFGEQFF.

This clonotype showed up just once. This chain joins TRBV11-3 and TRBJ2-3; tentative D call: TRBD1 (5 bases). The CDR3 totals 13 residues. The germline gives CDR1 SGHNT, CDR2 YENEEA. The germline V and J ends were trimmed by 6 bases and 6 bases, with 13 bases remaining between them. This chain's CDR3 is CASSLLQGDTQYF. In nucleotides, the CDR3 is TGTGCCAGCAGTTTACTCCAGGGCGATACGCAGTATTTT. The complete variable domain, with remaining parts taken from reference TRBV11-3 and TRBJ2-3, reads EAGVVQSPRYKIIEKKQPVAFWCNPISGHNTLYWYLQNLGQGPELLIRYENEEAVDDSQLPKDRFSAERLKGVDSTLKIQPAELGDSAVYLCASSLLQGDTQYFGPGTRLTVL.

V gene TRBV20-1 combines with J gene TRBJ2-7; 9 nucleotides match TRBD1. Germline-derived CDR1 and CDR2 are DFQATT and SNEGSKA (reference sequence). V was clipped by 4 bases and J by 5 bases; unmatched bases: 6. This CDR3 has 13 amino acids. CDR3 sequence (DNA): TGCAGTGCTACGGGACAGGGAGGCCACGAGCAGTACTTC. Translating it yields CSATGQGGHEQYF.

The V call is TRBV7-9, the J call TRBJ1-1, with D perhaps matching TRBD1 (6 bases). V was shortened by 4 bases and J by 5 bases, with 23 bases between the two germline ends. The CDR3 totals 17 residues. The germline CDR1 and CDR2 sequences are SEHNR and FQNEAQ (reference sequence). CDR3 sequence: CASSSGPTGGVLTEAFF. The CDR3 DNA reads TGTGCCAGCAGCTCAGGGCCGACAGGTGGGGTTCTGACTGAAGCTTTCTTT. Looking up the rest from reference TRBV7-9 and TRBJ1-1 gives the full variable domain: DTGVSQNPRHKITKRGQNVTFRCDPISEHNRLYWYRQTLGQGPEFLTYFQNEAQLEKSRLLSDRFSAERPKGSFSTLEIQRTEQGDSAMYLCASSSGPTGGVLTEAFFGQGTRLTVV.

This clonotype was detected a few times. The rearrangement links TRBV6-5 to TRBJ1-2, with 9 bases lining up with TRBD1. The CDR3 loop spans 14 amino acids. With V trimmed by 2 bases and J by 5 bases, 3 bases remained unmatched. Germline V gene sequence: CDR1 MNHEY, CDR2 SVGAGI. CDR3 sequence reads: CASSYTGGRYGYTF. CDR3 sequence (DNA): TGTGCCAGCAGTTACACAGGGGGCCGATATGGCTACACCTTC.

This clonotype was recorded a few times. J is TRBJ2-5 and V is TRBV11-2, with TRBD2 matching 8 bases. Germline CDR1 reads SGHAT; CDR2 reads FQNNGV. CDR3 size: 13 residues. The J segment lost 6 bases and the V segment lost 5 bases, leaving 5 bases of the junction unmatched. The CDR3 bases are TGTGCCAGCAGCCCGAGCGGGGGTCAGACCCAGTACTTC. As protein: CASSPSGGQTQYF.

This clonotype was observed a handful of times. J is TRBJ2-3 and V is TRBV19; D call uncertain. The V gene lost 3 bases and the J gene lost 0 bases, with 4 bases spanning the gap. Germline CDR1 reads LNHDA; CDR2 reads SQIVND (reference sequence). CDR3 length: 13 residues. In DNA form, the CDR3 reads TGTGCCAGTAGTATTGGTAGCACAGATACGCAGTATTTT. As protein: CASSIGSTDTQYF.

The table lists this clonotype with a few counts. The chain recombines TRBV20-1 with TRBJ2-7, with 11 bases that match TRBD2. The CDR3 covers 14 residues. Germline trimming cut 5 bases from V and 0 bases from J; bases unmatched to any gene: 3. Germline values: CDR1 DFQATT, CDR2 SNEGSKA (reference sequence). CDR3 protein: CSAAGLADSYEQYF. Here the CDR3 DNA reads TGCAGTGCTGCGGGACTAGCGGACTCCTACGAGCAGTACTTC.

V and J are TRBV6-1 and TRBJ1-3; D is uncertain. This CDR3 contains 15 residues. The germline V gene has CDR1 MNHNS and CDR2 SASEGT. The CDR3 nucleotides read TGTGCTTCCACCGGAGGGTTCGTACCTGGAAACACCATATATTTT. It specifies CASTGGFVPGNTIYF.

This chain connects TRBV19 to TRBJ2-1, with D maybe TRBD2 (6 bases). Trimming took 9 bases from V and 2 from J, leaving 17 bases between them. Germline V gives CDR1 LNHDA, CDR2 SQIVND (reference sequence). CDR3 length equals 15 residues. CDR3 sequence: CASHGDFLPYNEQFF. The CDR3 region has the DNA TGTGCCAGCCACGGGGACTTTCTCCCCTACAATGAGCAGTTCTTC.

The CDR3, as DNA: TGTGCCAGCAGCTTAGGGACAGGACAGAGCAATTCACCCCTCCACTTT. Protein: CASSLGTGQSNSPLHF. V usage is TRBV7-6 and J usage is TRBJ1-6, with 7 bases identical to TRBD1. This CDR3 comprises 16 residues. The germline CDR1 and CDR2 sequences are SGHVS and FNYEAQ. V lost 1 base and J lost 7; bases outside the gene matches: 7.